This is a list of T cell receptor beta chains from one sample in a study of blood T cell repertoires in COVID-19. The table came from immunoSEQ multiplex PCR; TCRdb's copy has only in-frame clones and leaves some out. The sample yields approximately 70,000 clones, roughly 91% seen once. Sequencing used peripheral blood. Every receptor here comes from a human donor in a cohort sampled during active COVID-19. Both conserved end residues are part of each CDR3. A D gene is named only where the DNA matches it firmly. Size values are once, few and many counts, or a class for expanded clones, and some rows have none.

TRBJ2-3	NA	TRBD2	TRBV5-1	TGCGCCAGCAGCTTAGCCGGGACTAGCGGGAGGCATACGCAGTATTTT	CASSLAGTSGRHTQYF
TRBJ1-5	NA	NA	TRBV5-8	TGTGCCAGCAGCCAAACAGGGAACAATCAGCCCCAGCATTTT	CASSQTGNNQPQHF
TRBJ1-2	NA	NA	TRBV5-4	TGTGCCAGCGGCCAGTCACAGGAGCTCTATGGCTACACCTTC	CASGQSQELYGYTF
TRBJ1-1	NA	NA	TRBV7-2	TGTGCCAGCAGCTTATTTAACTCGAACACTGAAGCTTTCTTT	CASSLFNSNTEAFF
TRBJ2-3	NA	TRBD1	TRBV18	TGTGCCAGCTCACAGGGACAGCGCACAGATACGCAGTATTTT	CASSQGQRTDTQYF
TRBJ2-5	NA	NA	TRBV7-2	TGTGCCAGCAGCTTAGGGCAGGGGCGCCCAGAGACCCAGTACTTC	CASSLGQGRPETQYF
TRBJ1-3	NA	NA	TRBV18	TGTGCCAGCTCACCACCTTGGCCTGGAAACACCATATATTTT	CASSPPWPGNTIYF
TRBJ1-2	NA	NA	TRBV20-1	TGCAGTGCTACAGGGGACTATGGCTACACCTTC	CSATGDYGYTF
TRBJ2-1	once	TRBD1	TRBV6-5	TGTGCCAGCAGGAAGACAGGGGGCAATGAGCAGTTCTTC	CASRKTGGNEQFF
TRBJ2-1	NA	NA	TRBV12-3/TRBV12-4	TGTGCCAGCAGGGGACTTCGAAATGAGCAGTTCTTC	CASRGLRNEQFF
TRBJ1-1	NA	NA	TRBV19	TGTGCCAGTAGTATGCGATGGGCAGGGCGACGGAGCACTGAAGCTTTCTTT	CASSMRWAGRRSTEAFF
TRBJ1-5	NA	NA	TRBV24-1	TGTGCCACCAGTGACGAGAACAGGAATCAGCCCCAGCATTTT	CATSDENRNQPQHF
TRBJ2-1	NA	TRBD1	TRBV7-8	TGTGCCAGCAGCTTTAACAGGGGACCAGACAATGAGCAGTTCTTC	CASSFNRGPDNEQFF
TRBJ2-6	NA	NA	TRBV3-1/TRBV3-2	TGTGCCAGCAGCGACAGGACCCTACCCTATTCTGGGGCCAACGTCCTGACTTTC	CASSDRTLPYSGANVLTF
TRBJ1-2	NA	NA	TRBV4-1	TGCGCCAGCAGCCTAAAGGTGGACAGAAACTATGGCTACACCTTC	CASSLKVDRNYGYTF
TRBJ2-1	NA	TRBD2	TRBV3-1/TRBV3-2	TGTGCCAGCAGCCAAGATCTCCTAGCGGGAGTTGGCAATGAGCAGTTCTTC	CASSQDLLAGVGNEQFF
TRBJ2-4	NA	NA	TRBV6-5	TGTGCCAGCTTTGACAGGCTAAATATTCAGTACTTC	CASFDRLNIQYF
TRBJ2-7	few	NA	TRBV3-1/TRBV3-2	TGTGCCAGCAGCCAAGGGCCCCGGCAGTACTTC	CASSQGPRQYF
TRBJ1-1	once	NA	TRBV5-4	TGTGCCAGCAGCTTTCCAGGGGAGAACACTGAAGCTTTCTTT	CASSFPGENTEAFF
TRBJ1-1	NA	NA	TRBV9	TGTGCCAGCAGCCTCACTCCCCCGGGGGTCTTATCCTTTATTGGTAGCACTGAAGCTTTCTTT	CASSLTPPGVLSFIGSTEAFF
TRBJ1-3	NA	NA	TRBV7-2	TGTGCCAGCAGCCCTGACAGTCTAGGGAACACCATATATTTT	CASSPDSLGNTIYF
TRBJ2-6	NA	TRBD1	TRBV24-1	TGTGCCACCAGTGATCCGTCCCGGGACAGCCCTGGGGCCAACGTCCTGACTTTC	CATSDPSRDSPGANVLTF
TRBJ1-5	NA	NA	TRBV28	TGTGCCAGCAGTTTAGTTAATGAACGGGGGCCCCAGCATTTT	CASSLVNERGPQHF
TRBJ2-5	NA	NA	TRBV6-5	TGTGCCAGCAGTCAGACAGGCGAATACGAGACCCAGTACTTC	CASSQTGEYETQYF
TRBJ2-7	NA	NA	TRBV5-1	TGCGCCAGCAGCTTGTCCCAACTAGATCTCGAGCAGTACTTC	CASSLSQLDLEQYF
TRBJ2-1	NA	TRBD2	TRBV19	TGTGCCAGTAGTATAGATTCGGGACTAGCGGGGACGTACAATGAGCAGTTCTTC	CASSIDSGLAGTYNEQFF
TRBJ1-1	NA	NA	TRBV20-1	TGCAGTGCTAGTTCTCTTGGCGGAGCTTTCTTT	CSASSLGGAFF
TRBJ1-2	NA	TRBD1	TRBV2	TGTGCCAGCAGGGCCGGGACAGGGGGCGCGGGTGACTATGGCTACACCTTC	CASRAGTGGAGDYGYTF
TRBJ1-4	NA	NA	TRBV6-5	TGTGCCAGCAGTGACTCCGCAGCAACTAATGAAAAACTGTTTTTT	CASSDSAATNEKLFF
TRBJ2-2	NA	NA	TRBV4-1	TGCGCCAGCAGCCAAGACACCGGGAACACCGGGGAGCTGTTTTTT	CASSQDTGNTGELFF